One and the same sample provided the 22 T cell receptor beta chains below, sequenced in a study of blood T cell repertoires in COVID-19. Here immunoSEQ multiplex PCR was the method, and the copy in TCRdb shows in-frame clones only, minus some. The table has over 150,000 clones, roughly 80% seen once; the top ten hold more than 3%. Sequenced input: peripheral blood. These receptors came from a woman older than 75 with acute or convalescent COVID-19.

This chain joins TRBV27 and TRBJ1-6; 10 bases align to TRBD1. The J segment lost 5 bases and the V segment lost 7 bases, leaving 5 bases of the junction unmatched. The CDR3 has 15 residues. The germline V gene has CDR1 MNHEY and CDR2 SMNVEV (reference sequence). DNA for the CDR3: TGTGCCAGCACGGGGACAGGGGTAAATAATTCACCCCTCCACTTT. Its translation: CASTGTGVNNSPLHF.

The rearrangement uses TRBV18 and TRBJ1-5; D gene unclear. The germline V gene encodes CDR1 KGHSH and CDR2 LQKENI. The CDR3 has 12 amino acids. V was clipped by 8 bases and J by 2 bases, with 7 bases between them. CDR3 DNA sequence: TGTGCCAGCGGGGAGGGCAATCAGCCCCAGCATTTT. As protein: CASGEGNQPQHF.

The rearrangement links TRBV6-5 to TRBJ2-1, with 8 positions matching TRBD1. V trimming: 6 bases; J trimming: 16 bases; junction bases outside the gene matches: 14. Per germline, CDR1 MNHEY and CDR2 SVGAGI. The CDR3 consists of 13 residues. CDR3 amino acids: CASRPTPDRGCFF. In nucleotides, the CDR3 is TGTGCCAGCAGACCTACCCCCGACAGGGGCTGCTTCTTC.

This CDR3 is CASSQGEPRTDTQYF. The CDR3 bases are TGTGCCAGCAGCCAAGGCGAGCCCCGCACAGATACGCAGTATTTT. The chain joins TRBV4-2 to TRBJ2-3, with D unclear. The germline V gene has CDR1 LGHNA and CDR2 YNFKEQ. This CDR3 comprises 15 residues. The V end was cut by 1 base, the J end by 1 base, with 9 bases between.

J is TRBJ2-3 and V is TRBV6-6; 8 positions match TRBD2. V lost 5 bases, J lost 2 bases, and 6 bases stayed unmatched. The CDR3 spans 15 residues. From germline, CDR1 is MNHNY and CDR2 SVGAGI (reference sequence). In DNA, the CDR3 is TGTGCCAGCAGTGACACGGGGGGGCTCACAGATACGCAGTATTTT. Translation: CASSDTGGLTDTQYF.

V and J are TRBV11-1 and TRBJ1-1, with a weak D call TRBD1 (6 bases). With 4 bases removed from V and 5 bases from J, the gap between germline ends came to 14 bases. CDR3 length: 14 amino acids. Per germline, CDR1 SGHAT and CDR2 FQDESV (reference sequence). The CDR3 bases are TGTGCCAGCAGCTCAAACACAGGGTCGACTGAAGCTTTCTTT. Translating it yields CASSSNTGSTEAFF.

This chain joins TRBV7-2 and TRBJ2-2, with a possible D match to TRBD2 (6 bases). V gave up 2 bases and J gave up 2 bases, with 12 bases separating them. Germline assignment: CDR1 SGHTA and CDR2 FQGNSA. This CDR3 is 16 amino acids long. DNA of the CDR3: TGTGCCAGCAGCTTATTTGGCGCGGGAAACACCGGGGAGCTGTTTTTT. Amino acids: CASSLFGAGNTGELFF.

The rearrangement uses TRBV19 and TRBJ1-2; no clear D gene. Germline V gives CDR1 LNHDA, CDR2 SQIVND (reference sequence). Trimming took off 3 bases at V and 3 bases at J, with 11 bases between the two ends. The CDR3 has 14 amino acids. The CDR3 sequence: CASSIGRSDYGYTF. As DNA, the CDR3 is TGTGCCAGTAGTATCGGTAGGAGTGACTATGGCTACACCTTC.

The chain recombines TRBV3-1 (or the pseudogene TRBV3-2) with TRBJ2-5, with TRBD2 matching over 12 bases. The V segment lost 1 base and the J segment 5 bases; nucleotides outside the gene matches: 8. There are 17 residues in the CDR3. The germline V gene encodes CDR1 LGHDT and CDR2 YNNKEL (reference sequence). CDR3 in amino acids: CASSQGASLAGGETQYF. The CDR3 DNA reads as TGTGCCAGCAGCCAAGGAGCCTCTCTAGCGGGGGGGGAGACCCAGTACTTC.

This clone was found a few times. The gene calls are TRBV6-5 and TRBJ1-2, with D perhaps matching TRBD1 (5 bases). Trimming cost V 8 bases and J 5 bases, with 15 bases left between them. The CDR3 runs to 13 residues. CDR1 MNHEY and CDR2 SVGAGI come from the germline V gene. The CDR3 nucleotides read TGTGCCAGCGGCCTTGGGGGAGGGTATGGCTACACCTTC. The encoded protein is CASGLGGGYGYTF.

The V gene is TRBV3-1 (or the pseudogene TRBV3-2), the J gene TRBJ2-7; D is possibly TRBD2 (6 bases). The CDR3 covers 15 residues. From germline, CDR1 is LGHDT and CDR2 YNNKEL (reference sequence). Deletions cut 1 base from V and 0 bases from J, with 10 bases between. The chain's CDR3 is CASSQALAFSYEQYF. The CDR3 DNA reads as TGTGCCAGCAGCCAAGCTCTAGCGTTCTCCTACGAGCAGTACTTC.

The chain is built from TRBV13 and TRBJ2-7; 10 nucleotides align to TRBD1. Germline CDR1 and CDR2: PRHDT and FYEKMQ (reference sequence). J was trimmed by 4 bases and V by 5 bases; bases with no gene match: 11. The CDR3 totals 16 residues. The CDR3 DNA reads TGTGCCAGCAGCAGCCAACCGGGACAGGGGCAGTACGAGCAGTACTTC. This codes for CASSSQPGQGQYEQYF.

This clone was observed a handful of times. The chain links TRBV2 to TRBJ2-7; 9 nucleotides align to TRBD1. Germline CDR1 SNHLY, CDR2 FYNNEI. CDR3 length: 14 amino acids. J gave up 6 bases and V 4 bases, and 7 bases lay outside the gene matches. This chain's CDR3 is CASSAGTGILEQYF. DNA of the CDR3: TGTGCCAGCAGTGCCGGGACAGGGATTCTCGAGCAGTACTTC.

The rearrangement uses TRBV6-5 and TRBJ2-3, with D tentatively TRBD1 (6 bases). Looked up from germline, CDR1 is MNHEY and CDR2 is SVGAGI. This CDR3 is built from 12 residues. Trimming cost V 7 bases and J 2 bases, with 7 bases left between them. The CDR3: CASTGDTDTQYF. CDR3 DNA: TGTGCCAGCACAGGGGACACAGATACGCAGTATTTT.

The chain carries TRBV9 and TRBJ2-7; D uncertain. This CDR3 is built from 15 residues. Germline values: CDR1 SGDLS, CDR2 YYNGEE. V was shortened by 0 bases and J by 0 bases, with 10 bases between the two germline ends. The chain's CDR3 is CASSVASRSSYEQYF. For the CDR3, the DNA is TGTGCCAGCAGCGTAGCGTCAAGGAGCTCCTACGAGCAGTACTTC.

This chain joins TRBV10-2 and TRBJ2-7, with 11 bases fitting TRBD2. V was clipped by 7 bases and J by 6 bases; unmatched bases: 14. Looked up from germline, CDR1 is WSHSY and CDR2 is SAAADI. The CDR3 runs 16 residues. In DNA form, the CDR3 reads TGCGCCAGCAAAAACCCAGGGCTAGCGGGAGGACCCGAGCAGTACTTC. Its translation is CASKNPGLAGGPEQYF.

The chain uses TRBV18 and TRBJ1-1, with 7 bases aligning to TRBD1. The germline V gene has CDR1 KGHSH and CDR2 LQKENI. The V segment lost 3 bases and the J segment 3 bases; nucleotides outside the gene matches: 7. CDR3 size: 15 residues. The CDR3 coding sequence is TGTGCCAGCTCACCTTTTAATACAGGGGACACTGAAGCTTTCTTT. Residues: CASSPFNTGDTEAFF.

V usage is TRBV6-5 and J usage is TRBJ1-1; D remains unclear. V lost 7 bases and J 0 bases, leaving 9 bases between the germline ends. The CDR3 is made up of 13 amino acids. CDR1 MNHEY and CDR2 SVGAGI come from the germline V gene. This chain's CDR3 is CASMGAMNTEAFF. In DNA form, the CDR3 reads TGTGCCAGCATGGGCGCCATGAACACTGAAGCTTTCTTT.

This chain links TRBV7-9 with TRBJ2-5; D is uncertain. Trimming pared 4 bases from V and 2 bases from J, leaving 11 bases between. CDR3 length: 14 amino acids. The germline V gene encodes CDR1 SEHNR and CDR2 FQNEAQ (reference sequence). CDR3 region: CASSSDKAQETQYF. The CDR3, as DNA: TGTGCCAGCAGCTCCGACAAGGCTCAAGAGACCCAGTACTTC.

The chain couples TRBV5-1 to TRBJ1-2; the match to TRBD1 covers 12 bases. The germline V gene encodes CDR1 SGHRS and CDR2 YFSETQ. This CDR3 contains 15 residues. V lost 3 bases and J lost 6; bases outside the gene matches: 6. The CDR3 protein is CASSWRDRGLNGYTF. In nucleotides, the CDR3 is TGCGCCAGCAGCTGGAGGGACAGGGGGCTAAATGGCTACACCTTC.

The chain employs TRBV7-3 and TRBJ1-1; weak D call: TRBD1 (6 bases). The V end lost 4 bases, the J end lost 4 bases, and 13 bases lay between the germline ends. CDR3 length: 14 amino acids. Germline V lookup: CDR1 SGHTA, CDR2 FQGTGA. CDR3 protein: CASSSGGARTEAFF. The DNA for the CDR3 is TGTGCCAGCAGCTCCGGGGGGGCTCGCACTGAAGCTTTCTTT.

V and J are TRBV9 and TRBJ2-3, with TRBD2 matching over 10 bases. This CDR3 region has 16 residues. CDR1 is SGDLS and CDR2 is YYNGEE in the germline V gene. With V trimmed by 3 bases and J by 8 bases, 12 bases remained unmatched. CDR3 bases: TGTGCCAGCAGCGCCGAAAGCGGGGGGGCGTTAGTTACGCAGTATTTT. Protein: CASSAESGGALVTQYF. The full variable domain, its missing parts supplied by reference TRBV9 and TRBJ2-3, is DSGVTQTPKHLITATGQRVTLRCSPRSGDLSVYWYQQSLDQGLQFLIQYYNGEERAKGNILERFSAQQFPDLHSELNLSSLELGDSALYFCASSAESGGALVTQYFGPGTRLTVL.